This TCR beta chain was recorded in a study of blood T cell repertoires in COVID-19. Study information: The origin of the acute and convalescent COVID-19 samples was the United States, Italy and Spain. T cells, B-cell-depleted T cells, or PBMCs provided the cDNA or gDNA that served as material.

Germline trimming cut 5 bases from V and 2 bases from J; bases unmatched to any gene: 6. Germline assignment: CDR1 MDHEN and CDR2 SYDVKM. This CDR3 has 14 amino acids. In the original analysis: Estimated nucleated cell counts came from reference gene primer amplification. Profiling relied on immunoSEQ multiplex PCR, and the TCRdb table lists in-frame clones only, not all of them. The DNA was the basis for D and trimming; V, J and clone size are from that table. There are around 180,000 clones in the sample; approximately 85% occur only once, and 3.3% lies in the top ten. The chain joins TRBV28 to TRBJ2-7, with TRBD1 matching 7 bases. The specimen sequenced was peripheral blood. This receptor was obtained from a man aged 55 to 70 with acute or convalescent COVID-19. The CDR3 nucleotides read TGTGCCAGCAGTATAGGGGGCCAGGCCTACGAGCAGTACTTC. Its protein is CASSIGGQAYEQYF.